The T cell receptor beta chain described here comes from a study of CD8 T cells in Susac syndrome (dated 2019 in TCRdb). Looking at the study overall: The study used repertoire sequencing to test whether antigen drove CD8+ T cell activation and differentiation in Susac syndrome.

Peripheral blood CD8+ and CD4+ T cells from healthy donors, Susac syndrome patients and multiple sclerosis patients were profiled by high-throughput TCR beta sequencing. Treatment-naive patients with stable or active relapsing-remitting disease fulfilling revised McDonald criteria were used as multiple sclerosis controls. Bulk CD8+ and CD4+ T cells were purified magnetically by negative isolation, whereas CD8+ TEMRA cells were enriched by FACS. Blood was collected in EDTA tubes and processed within 24 hours, with PBMCs isolated through density gradient centrifugation. PBMCs intended for TCR sequencing were frozen in liquid nitrogen and were later thawed in a 37 degrees C water bath. Purity of sorted or isolated CD4+, CD8+ and CD8+ TEMRA cells was at least 90%. RNA was extracted using the RNeasy kit, and about 0.5 to 1 ug of the RNA was reverse transcribed with random hexamers. TCR beta CDR3 regions were amplified with the immunoSEQ multiplex PCR assay covering 54 Vbeta and 13 Jbeta segments. PCR amplification bias was corrected using a synthetic template baseline for primer optimization and computational correction. From the authors' description of their analysis: Reads were annotated to V, D and J genes per IMGT and analyzed with immunoSEQ Analyzer, keeping only productive sequences. Clonality was computed as one minus Shannon entropy normalized by log2 of the number of productive unique sequences. For each patient and control, public and private clones were evaluated among the 100 most prevalent clones. Susac-specific clones were defined as absent from healthy and MS cohorts, roughly 1,100 published viral clones and other ImmuneACCESS disease sequences. TCRdb reanalyzed the raw reads on its own, using fastp at Q25 for trimming and MiXCR for clone calling, and kept in-frame beta chains. Duplicate CDR3 protein sequences are folded into a single record with the most common DNA and genes. The V and J calls were determined by TCRdb, not by the authors. The sample table shows under 350,000 distinct CDR3 sequences, and 92% are seen once. The ten largest clones capture about 0.063% of the sample.

This clonotype was detected only a few times. Its antigen specificity is not known. No qualities accompany the bases; no much larger clone lies one base away. On the study overall, not on this receptor specifically: The study acknowledged that relatively few individuals were included in the TCR sequencing and HLA analysis.

The clonotype comes from a human donor with multiple sclerosis. The sequenced sample consisted of CD4+ T cells from PBMCs.

The CDR3 protein: CSVGTAYEQYF. The base sequence is TGCAGCGTGGGGACAGCCTACGAGCAGTACTTC. The V gene is TRBV29-1 and the J gene is TRBJ2-7, and 7 junction bases match TRBD1. CDR1 SQVTM and CDR2 ANQGSEA were looked up in the germline V gene. CDR3 length: 11 amino acids, cysteine to phenylalanine. The CDR3 DNA has 33 bases and is translated from base 1. From V the trimming removes 6 bases and from J it removes 2 bases, while the gene matches leave 1 base of the junction unaccounted for.